The rows below give T cell receptor beta chains drawn from one sample of a study of OX40 agonist ivuxolimab in advanced cancers. Using immunoSEQ multiplex PCR, the repertoire was profiled, and TCRdb retains in-frame clones only, with some absent. The top ten clones hold 1% to 1.5% of a sample with more than 55,000 clones, about nine tenths of them seen once. Sequencing was performed on CD4+ or CD8+ T cells sorted from blood, taken in a trial of the OX40 agonist ivuxolimab. These receptors were obtained from an adult with an advanced solid tumor such as melanoma, head and neck, liver or kidney cancer. CDR3s include the opening cysteine and the closing phenylalanine or tryptophan. A D gene is named only where the DNA matches it firmly. Clone size is given for some rows only: seen once, a few or many times, or a class if the clone is expanded.

size: once; V: TRBV10-3; J: TRBJ1-4; D: TRBD1; DNA: TGTGCCATCAGGGACAGGGAAGAGGGTAATGAAAAACTGTTTTTT; CDR3: CAIRDREEGNEKLFF
size: NA; V: TRBV19; J: TRBJ2-5; D: TRBD1; DNA: TGTGCCAGTAGCGACAGGGTGGGTGTAGGAGAGACCCAGTACTTC; CDR3: CASSDRVGVGETQYF
size: NA; V: TRBV5-4; J: TRBJ2-7; D: TRBD1; DNA: TGTGCCAGCAACCTAGACAGGGCCTACGAGCAGTACTTC; CDR3: CASNLDRAYEQYF
size: NA; V: TRBV11-3; J: TRBJ2-1; D: NA; DNA: TGTGCCAGCAGCTCGTTAGGGGCTTACAATGAGCAGTTCTTC; CDR3: CASSSLGAYNEQFF
size: NA; V: TRBV9; J: TRBJ2-5; D: TRBD2; DNA: TGTGCCAGCAGCGTAGGTAGGGCGGGGGGTAGGCAAGAGACCCAGTACTTC; CDR3: CASSVGRAGGRQETQYF
size: NA; V: TRBV27; J: TRBJ2-1; D: TRBD2; DNA: TGTGCCAGCAGTTCCTTAAGCGGGAGGAATGAGCAGTTCTTC; CDR3: CASSSLSGRNEQFF
size: NA; V: TRBV5-6; J: TRBJ1-1; D: NA; DNA: TGTGCCAGCAGCCAACAGAACACTGAAGCTTTCTTT; CDR3: CASSQQNTEAFF
size: NA; V: TRBV7-3; J: TRBJ2-7; D: TRBD2; DNA: TGTGCCAGCAGCGCGGGACTAGCGGGAGTAGACGAGCAGTACTTC; CDR3: CASSAGLAGVDEQYF
size: NA; V: TRBV5-6; J: TRBJ2-1; D: TRBD2; DNA: TGTGCCAGCAGCTTGGGACGGGAGGGTGAGCAGTTCTTC; CDR3: CASSLGREGEQFF
size: once; V: TRBV6-1; J: TRBJ1-1; D: TRBD1; DNA: TGTGCCAGCGCTAGACAGGGGGCAGGTACTGAAGCTTTCTTT; CDR3: CASARQGAGTEAFF
size: NA; V: TRBV30; J: TRBJ1-5; D: NA; DNA: TGTGCCTGGAGTGTGTCAGGGAAGAGTCAGCCCCAGCATTTT; CDR3: CAWSVSGKSQPQHF
size: NA; V: TRBV6-1; J: TRBJ2-5; D: NA; DNA: TGTGCCAGCAGTGAGAGGGCGGGATGGGAGGAGACCCAGTACTTC; CDR3: CASSERAGWEETQYF
size: once; V: TRBV7-8; J: TRBJ1-6; D: TRBD1; DNA: TGTGCCAGCAGCTTCTCGGGACAGACAAAAAATTCACCCCTCCACTTT; CDR3: CASSFSGQTKNSPLHF
size: NA; V: TRBV19; J: TRBJ2-7; D: NA; DNA: TGTGCCAGTAGTCAAGCCGGGCCAGAAAATGAGCAGTACTTC; CDR3: CASSQAGPENEQYF
size: NA; V: TRBV10-2; J: TRBJ2-7; D: NA; DNA: TGCGCCAGCAGTGAGTCTAAAGAGCAGTACTTC; CDR3: CASSESKEQYF
size: NA; V: TRBV20-1; J: TRBJ1-2; D: NA; DNA: TGCAGTGGTACAGGCAACTATGGCTACACCTTC; CDR3: CSGTGNYGYTF
size: NA; V: TRBV11-3; J: TRBJ1-2; D: NA; DNA: TGTGCCAGCAGCTTAAATGCAGGGTGGAACTATGGCTACACCTTC; CDR3: CASSLNAGWNYGYTF
size: once; V: TRBV5-4; J: TRBJ2-2; D: TRBD2; DNA: TGTGCCAGCATGCTAGCGGGAGCGGGCACCGGGGAGCTGTTTTTT; CDR3: CASMLAGAGTGELFF
size: NA; V: TRBV15; J: TRBJ1-1; D: NA; DNA: TGTGCCACCAGCAGAGACGGGGTCATGAACACTGAAGCTTTCTTT; CDR3: CATSRDGVMNTEAFF
size: NA; V: TRBV2; J: TRBJ2-5; D: TRBD2; DNA: TGTGCCACCGAGGGACTAGCGCAAGAGACCCAGTACTTC; CDR3: CATEGLAQETQYF
size: NA; V: TRBV6-1; J: TRBJ2-7; D: NA; DNA: TGTGCCAGCATCCCCGGGGGGCAACCGTACGAGCAGTACTTC; CDR3: CASIPGGQPYEQYF
size: NA; V: TRBV14; J: TRBJ2-1; D: TRBD2; DNA: TGTGCCAGCAGCCAAGATCTTCATACTAGCGGGAGTGGTGATGAGCAGTTCTTC; CDR3: CASSQDLHTSGSGDEQFF
size: NA; V: TRBV10-3; J: TRBJ1-2; D: NA; DNA: TGTGCCATCAGTGAGTCAGTAGAGTATGGCTACACCTTC; CDR3: CAISESVEYGYTF
size: NA; V: TRBV18; J: TRBJ2-4; D: TRBD1; DNA: TGTGCCAGCTCACCTGGGACAGGAAACATTCAGTACTTC; CDR3: CASSPGTGNIQYF
size: NA; V: TRBV11-2; J: TRBJ2-3; D: TRBD2; DNA: TGTGCCAGCAGCCTCCGGACTAGGCCCCCGGGAGATACGCAGTATTTT; CDR3: CASSLRTRPPGDTQYF
size: NA; V: TRBV10-1; J: TRBJ2-5; D: NA; DNA: TGCGCCAGCAGTGAGTCGCCAGGAGTACAAGAGACCCAGTACTTC; CDR3: CASSESPGVQETQYF
size: NA; V: TRBV30; J: TRBJ2-7; D: NA; DNA: TGTGCCTGGAGTAGGTGGGGGCCATACGAGCAGTACTTC; CDR3: CAWSRWGPYEQYF
size: NA; V: TRBV5-1; J: TRBJ2-7; D: TRBD1; DNA: TGCGCCAGCAGCTCATCCGGGACAGGGGGCGAGCAGTACTTC; CDR3: CASSSSGTGGEQYF
size: few; V: TRBV9; J: TRBJ2-1; D: TRBD2; DNA: TGTGCCAGCAGCGTAGGGAGCGGGGTATTCTATGAGCAGTTCTTC; CDR3: CASSVGSGVFYEQFF
size: NA; V: TRBV7-9; J: TRBJ2-2; D: NA; DNA: TGTGCCAGCAGCTTAGCGGGCGCGATCAGGAACACCGGGGAGCTGTTTTTT; CDR3: CASSLAGAIRNTGELFF
size: NA; V: TRBV14; J: TRBJ2-3; D: NA; DNA: TGTGCCAGCAGCCAAGAGGGTCTCCCCGGCGCAGATACGCAGTATTTT; CDR3: CASSQEGLPGADTQYF
size: few; V: TRBV7-9; J: TRBJ2-5; D: NA; DNA: TGTGCCAGCAGCTATCAAGAGACCCAGTACTTC; CDR3: CASSYQETQYF
size: NA; V: TRBV10-1; J: TRBJ1-5; D: NA; DNA: TGCGCCAGTTCGGAGAGGGCTCAGCCCCAGCATTTT; CDR3: CASSERAQPQHF
size: NA; V: TRBV5-1; J: TRBJ1-1; D: TRBD1; DNA: TGCGCCACCGAAGGGGGCCTCATGAACACTGAAGCTTTCTTT; CDR3: CATEGGLMNTEAFF
size: once; V: TRBV7-2; J: TRBJ1-1; D: NA; DNA: TGTGCCAGCAGCTTAGGGAAGGGGTGGGACACTGAAGCTTTCTTT; CDR3: CASSLGKGWDTEAFF
size: NA; V: TRBV2; J: TRBJ1-3; D: TRBD1; DNA: TGTGCCAGCGGCGGGACAGTCTCTGGAAACACCATATATTTT; CDR3: CASGGTVSGNTIYF
size: NA; V: TRBV6-5; J: TRBJ1-1; D: TRBD1; DNA: TGTGCCAGCACCGGGACAGGGGACACTGAAGCTTTCTTT; CDR3: CASTGTGDTEAFF
size: NA; V: TRBV7-3; J: TRBJ2-2; D: NA; DNA: TGTGCCAGCAGCTTAGGGCTAGCTGGCACCGGGGAGCTGTTTTTT; CDR3: CASSLGLAGTGELFF
size: NA; V: TRBV6-1; J: TRBJ2-3; D: TRBD1; DNA: TGTGCCAGCAGTGAAGGAGGGACAGGAATATATACGCAGTATTTT; CDR3: CASSEGGTGIYTQYF
size: NA; V: TRBV19; J: TRBJ1-5; D: TRBD1; DNA: TGTGCCAGTTCCGCCACTACAGGGGGCCCTAGCAATCAGCCCCAGCATTTT; CDR3: CASSATTGGPSNQPQHF
size: NA; V: TRBV14; J: TRBJ2-3; D: TRBD2; DNA: TGTGCCAGCAGCCAAGGGGCTAGCGGGAGTTCAGATACGCAGTATTTT; CDR3: CASSQGASGSSDTQYF
size: once; V: TRBV14; J: TRBJ1-5; D: NA; DNA: TGTGCCAGCAGCCAAGGGGAGGGGCAGCCCCAGCATTTT; CDR3: CASSQGEGQPQHF
size: NA; V: TRBV5-1; J: TRBJ1-1; D: NA; DNA: TGCGCCAGCAGCTTGGATGGACAGTTGAACACTGAAGCTTTCTTT; CDR3: CASSLDGQLNTEAFF
size: NA; V: TRBV2; J: TRBJ1-5; D: TRBD1; DNA: TGTGCCAGCAGTACAGGGGATCAGCCCCAGCATTTT; CDR3: CASSTGDQPQHF
size: few; V: TRBV10-3; J: TRBJ2-2; D: TRBD2; DNA: TGTGCCACCCAGCGGGACCCCGGGGAGCTGTTTTTT; CDR3: CATQRDPGELFF
size: NA; V: TRBV5-5; J: TRBJ2-1; D: TRBD1; DNA: TGTGCCAGCAGCTTAGGACAGGGAACATACAATGAGCAGTTCTTC; CDR3: CASSLGQGTYNEQFF
size: NA; V: TRBV5-1; J: TRBJ2-7; D: TRBD2; DNA: TGCGCCAGCAGCTTGGGGGGAGCGGGAGCCTACGAGCAGTACTTC; CDR3: CASSLGGAGAYEQYF
size: NA; V: TRBV7-2; J: TRBJ2-1; D: TRBD2; DNA: TGTGCCAGCAGCTCCTCAAAAGGTAGCGGGAGTTTTGATGAGCAGTTCTTC; CDR3: CASSSSKGSGSFDEQFF
size: NA; V: TRBV20-1; J: TRBJ2-1; D: NA; DNA: TGCAGTGCTATCGGTAACAATGAGCAGTTCTTC; CDR3: CSAIGNNEQFF
size: few; V: TRBV10-3; J: TRBJ1-4; D: TRBD1; DNA: TGTGCCATCAGTGAGTCGGACAGGGAGGAAAAACTGTTTTTT; CDR3: CAISESDREEKLFF
size: NA; V: TRBV7-3; J: TRBJ2-3; D: NA; DNA: TGTGCCAGCAGCCCGGGGGCGGGAGCAGGCACAGATACGCAGTATTTT; CDR3: CASSPGAGAGTDTQYF
size: once; V: TRBV2; J: TRBJ1-6; D: NA; DNA: TGTGCCAGCAGTGCCGAGCTGGGTCGATCACCCCTCCACTTT; CDR3: CASSAELGRSPLHF
size: NA; V: TRBV7-9; J: TRBJ2-2; D: TRBD2; DNA: TGTGCCAGCAGCTTACGGACTAGCGGGAGGACCGGGGAGCTGTTTTTT; CDR3: CASSLRTSGRTGELFF
size: NA; V: TRBV5-1; J: TRBJ2-3; D: TRBD2; DNA: TGCGCCAGCAGCGCTATCCCCACTAGCGGAGATACGCAGTATTTT; CDR3: CASSAIPTSGDTQYF
size: NA; V: TRBV6-5; J: TRBJ2-3; D: NA; DNA: TGTGCCAGCAGAGGTAGCGGCACAGATACGCAGTATTTT; CDR3: CASRGSGTDTQYF
size: few; V: TRBV18; J: TRBJ2-1; D: TRBD2; DNA: TGTGCCAGCTTCTCTAGCGGGACTAAAAATGAGCAGTTCTTC; CDR3: CASFSSGTKNEQFF
size: few; V: TRBV2; J: TRBJ2-1; D: NA; DNA: TGTGCCAGCAGTGCCCTAGATTTCAATGAGCAGTTCTTC; CDR3: CASSALDFNEQFF